A single sample is the source of the 9 T cell receptor beta chains below, sequenced in a study of CD8+ T cells in alopecia areata. TCR sequencing used cDNA made by reverse transcription of extracted RNA. Libraries were prepared by immunoSEQ multiplex PCR; TCRdb keeps only in-frame clonotypes and omits some of them. The repertoire includes 90,000 to 150,000 clones, more than 30% of them detected once, and 3% to 3.5% sits in the top ten. The specimen sequenced was CD4+ T cells sorted from blood. The origin of the receptors is a human donor with alopecia areata.

This clone has more than one count but fewer than ten. The genes are TRBV7-2 and TRBJ1-4; TRBD1 matches at 8 bases. Trimming removed 3 bases from V and 5 bases from J; junction bases left unmatched: 8. CDR1 and CDR2 (germline): SGHTA, FQGNSA. The CDR3 consists of 16 residues. The CDR3 region has the DNA TGTGCCAGCAGCTTCCCAGGGGGCGGAACCAATGAAAAACTGTTTTTT. This translates into CASSFPGGGTNEKLFF. The whole variable domain, filled in from reference TRBV7-2 and TRBJ1-4, reads GAGVSQSPSNKVTEKGKDVELRCDPISGHTALYWYRQSLGQGLEFLIYFQGNSAPDKSGLPSDRFSAERTGGSVSTLTIQRTQQEDSAVYLCASSFPGGGTNEKLFFGSGTQLSVL.

The V gene is TRBV7-2, the J gene TRBJ2-7; D not resolved. CDR1 is SGHTA and CDR2 is FQGNSA in the germline V gene. Trimming pared 4 bases from V and 2 bases from J, leaving 6 bases between. CDR3 size: 12 residues. CDR3: CASSSSPYEQYF. CDR3 DNA: TGTGCCAGCAGCTCAAGTCCCTACGAGCAGTACTTC.

This clone was recorded a few times. The chain recombines TRBV29-1 with TRBJ2-7, with no clear D. The V end lost 4 bases, the J end lost 0 bases, and 13 bases lay between the germline ends. The CDR3 sequence is 14 residues long. Germline assignment: CDR1 SQVTM and CDR2 ANQGSEA. CDR3 sequence: CSVALQVNSYEQYF. Written as DNA, the CDR3 is TGCAGCGTTGCACTCCAGGTCAACTCCTACGAGCAGTACTTC.

This chain connects TRBV5-1 to TRBJ1-1, with a tentative D call TRBD1 (6 bases). CDR1 is SGHRS and CDR2 is YFSETQ in the germline V gene. This CDR3 contains 13 residues. V was trimmed by 1 base and J by 3 bases, leaving 7 bases between them. In DNA form, the CDR3 reads TGCGCCAGCAGCTTGAGGGGGGACACTGAAGCTTTCTTT. This gives the protein CASSLRGDTEAFF. Complete variable domain (other parts from reference TRBV5-1 and TRBJ1-1): KAGVTQTPRYLIKTRGQQVTLSCSPISGHRSVSWYQQTPGQGLQFLFEYFSETQRNKGNFPGRFSGRQFSNSRSEMNVSTLELGDSALYLCASSLRGDTEAFFGQGTRLTVV.

The chain couples TRBV18 to TRBJ1-1; the D is unclear. The length of the CDR3 is 13 residues. V lost 7 bases to trimming and J lost 1 base, with 10 bases between them. In germline, CDR1 is KGHSH, CDR2 LQKENI. The CDR3 DNA reads as TGTGCCAGCTTGGACCGAGCGAACACTGAAGCTTTCTTT. It codes for CASLDRANTEAFF.

In its sample, this clone was seen a few times. This rearrangement joins TRBV5-4 to TRBJ2-7; no definite D call. This CDR3 has 13 residues. Germline V CDR1 and CDR2: SGHNT, YYREEE (reference sequence). The V end was cut by 2 bases, the J end by 0 bases, with 6 bases between. The chain's CDR3 is CASSLGHSYEQYF. In DNA form, the CDR3 reads TGTGCCAGCAGCTTAGGCCACTCCTACGAGCAGTACTTC. The complete variable domain, with remaining parts taken from reference TRBV5-4 and TRBJ2-7, reads ETGVTQSPTHLIKTRGQQVTLRCSSQSGHNTVSWYQQALGQGPQFIFQYYREEENGRGNFPPRFSGLQFPNYSSELNVNALELDDSALYLCASSLGHSYEQYFGPGTRLTVT.

This clone has just a few counts. The chain links TRBV29-1 to TRBJ1-2; the D is unclear. V lost 7 bases and J lost 2, with 14 bases in between. Germline V gene sequence: CDR1 SQVTM, CDR2 ANQGSEA. This CDR3 spans 13 amino acids. Here the CDR3 reads CSARGSGNYGYTF. The CDR3 nucleotides read TGCAGCGCCCGTGGATCGGGAAACTATGGCTACACCTTC.

This clone has more than one count but fewer than ten. The chain combines TRBV20-1 with TRBJ2-4; D is possibly TRBD2 (6 bases). The germline gives CDR1 DFQATT, CDR2 SNEGSKA (reference sequence). This CDR3 comprises 11 residues. The ends were cut back, 3 bases at V and 15 bases at J, with 15 bases in the middle. CDR3 protein: CSASGTVVRYF. The CDR3 coding sequence is TGCAGTGCTAGCGGGACTGTAGTAAGGTACTTC.

The chain is built from TRBV10-3 and TRBJ2-7; unclear D gene. Trimming removed 6 bases from V and 1 base from J, with 4 bases in between. CDR1 and CDR2 from the germline V gene are ENHRY and SYGVKD. CDR3 length equals 11 residues. DNA of the CDR3: TGTGCCATCAGCTCATCCTACGAGCAGTACTTC. This translates into CAISSSYEQYF.